Described below is a single T cell receptor beta chain sequence and its context. No cognate antigen has been identified for it. No much larger clone is present one base from it, and per-base qualities are unavailable. The method was the immunoSEQ multiplex PCR assay. The source is immuneACCESS, and TCRdb retained only in-frame sequences with V and J called. Part of the clones is not carried over; for the studies checked, unresolved V genes explain less than half of this, and the remainder is unexplained. The sample table shows about 49,000 clones, and around 90% are seen once. About 5.1% of the sample belongs to the ten largest clones. The entry originates in a study of T cell changes during pregnancy in multiple sclerosis (dated by TCRdb to between 2017 and 2020). About the investigation overall: The study examined how the T cell repertoire changed over the course of pregnancy in women with multiple sclerosis.

The CDR3 runs 12 residues from the cysteine to the phenylalanine. Just CDR3 DNA is preserved here, 36 bases in frame from base 1. From the germline V gene, CDR1 is SNHLY and CDR2 is FYNNEI. Here V drops 8 bases and J drops 5 bases, and the junction holds 4 bases not matched to any gene. The chain is assembled from TRBV2 and TRBJ1-1; TRBD1 aligns with 8 central bases. Sequencing used peripheral blood, obtained after pregnancy. The sequence derives from a female donor in good health, enrolled as a control in a pregnancy study. The DNA is as follows: TGTGCCAGCGACAGGGGTGATACTGAAGCTTTCTTT. This translates into CASDRGDTEAFF.